This T cell receptor beta chain was captured in a study of cytomegalovirus exposure and HLA in healthy donors. Study-level findings and limits: Later, an analysis found that common viral pathogens appeared to be linked with several of the most significant clusters.

Worth noting for this clone: Its antigen is not known.

With 60 Vbeta and 13 Jbeta primers, the PCR was carried out. Assay: immunoSEQ multiplex PCR; the TCRdb copy retains only in-frame clones and omits some. The sample consists of tens of thousands of clones, approximately 80% of them appearing once. This clonotype originated in a woman aged 40 to 55 in good health and CMV-seropositive. Material: PBMCs.

The CDR3: CASSLAPGDEQFF. CDR3 DNA sequence: TGCGCCAGCAGCTTGGCCCCAGGGGACGAGCAGTTCTTC. V usage is TRBV5-1 and J usage is TRBJ2-1; weak D call: TRBD1 (6 bases). The ends were cut back, 0 bases at V and 10 bases at J, with 11 bases in the middle. Germline V lookup: CDR1 SGHRS, CDR2 YFSETQ. The CDR3 is made up of 13 amino acids. Variable domain in full (rest from reference TRBV5-1 and TRBJ2-1): KAGVTQTPRYLIKTRGQQVTLSCSPISGHRSVSWYQQTPGQGLQFLFEYFSETQRNKGNFPGRFSGRQFSNSRSEMNVSTLELGDSALYLCASSLAPGDEQFFGPGTRLTVL.